The 18 T cell receptor beta chains in this list originate from one sample, sequenced in a study of blood T cell repertoires in COVID-19. This table comes from immunoSEQ multiplex PCR, and its TCRdb copy is limited to in-frame clones, with some not included. The sample records about 240,000 clones, approximately 85% being singletons. The sequenced sample was peripheral blood. The receptor source for this set is a woman in her 70s with acute or convalescent COVID-19.

V gene TRBV7-9 combines with J gene TRBJ1-1; D perhaps matches TRBD1 (6 bases). This CDR3 has 14 residues. Germline CDR1 SEHNR, CDR2 FQNEAQ (reference sequence). Trimming cost V 4 bases and J 5 bases, with 14 bases left between them. The DNA for the CDR3 is TGTGCCAGCAGCTCCGACAGGAAGTGGACTGAAGCTTTCTTT. Translated: CASSSDRKWTEAFF.

The chain uses TRBV5-5 and TRBJ1-1, with D possibly being TRBD1 (6 bases). The germline gives CDR1 SGHKS, CDR2 YYEKEE (reference sequence). With 6 bases removed from V and 0 bases from J, the gap between germline ends came to 15 bases. The CDR3 length is 15 residues. CDR3 sequence: CASTLDRYMNTEAFF. CDR3 DNA: TGTGCCAGCACCCTAGACAGGTACATGAACACTGAAGCTTTCTTT.

The chain couples TRBV5-1 to TRBJ2-1, with 7 nucleotides matching TRBD2. This CDR3 has 17 residues. CDR1 is SGHRS and CDR2 is YFSETQ in the germline V gene. V was pared by 0 bases and J by 0 bases, with 6 bases of the junction left unmatched. CDR3 amino acids: CASSLVLRGSSYNEQFF. In DNA form, the CDR3 reads TGCGCCAGCAGCTTGGTACTGCGGGGGAGCTCCTACAATGAGCAGTTCTTC.

The V gene is TRBV5-1, the J gene TRBJ2-5; maybe TRBD2 (5 bases). This CDR3 is 14 amino acids long. From germline, CDR1 is SGHRS and CDR2 YFSETQ. The ends were cut back, 0 bases at V and 3 bases at J, with 9 bases in the middle. CDR3 in amino acids: CASSLANGKETQYF. Written as DNA, the CDR3 is TGCGCCAGCAGCTTGGCCAACGGGAAAGAGACCCAGTACTTC.

This chain connects TRBV5-1 to TRBJ1-1; D perhaps matches TRBD1 (6 bases). The CDR3 consists of 15 residues. The V gene lost 3 bases and the J gene lost 4 bases, with 16 bases spanning the gap. Germline CDR1 SGHRS, CDR2 YFSETQ. The CDR3 spells CASSYHGGRGTEAFF. DNA for the CDR3: TGCGCCAGCAGCTATCATGGGGGCCGGGGCACTGAAGCTTTCTTT. Based on the CDR3 plus reference TRBV5-1 and TRBJ1-1, the full variable domain is KAGVTQTPRYLIKTRGQQVTLSCSPISGHRSVSWYQQTPGQGLQFLFEYFSETQRNKGNFPGRFSGRQFSNSRSEMNVSTLELGDSALYLCASSYHGGRGTEAFFGQGTRLTVV.

This chain's CDR3 is CASSIGTAGYSNQPQHF. The CDR3 DNA follows: TGTGCCAGTAGTATTGGGACAGCAGGTTATAGCAATCAGCCCCAGCATTTT. J is TRBJ1-5 and V is TRBV19, with TRBD1 identical over 7 bases. V shed 3 bases and J 0 bases; nucleotides not matched to a gene: 8. The CDR3 has 17 amino acids. Germline V gives CDR1 LNHDA, CDR2 SQIVND (reference sequence). Drawing the rest from reference TRBV19 and TRBJ1-5, the complete variable domain is DGGITQSPKYLFRKEGQNVTLSCEQNLNHDAMYWYRQDPGQGLRLIYYSQIVNDFQKGDIAEGYSVSREKKESFPLTVTSAQKNPTAFYLCASSIGTAGYSNQPQHFGDGTRLSIL.

The V and J genes are TRBV4-3 and TRBJ1-1, with 9 nucleotides matching TRBD1. The CDR3 runs to 16 residues. The trim removed 0 bases at V and 5 bases at J, leaving 7 bases unmatched. CDR1 and CDR2 (germline): LGHNA, YSLEER. The CDR3 loop reads CASSQDPNRGRTEAFF. In DNA form, the CDR3 reads TGCGCCAGCAGCCAAGACCCTAACAGGGGGCGAACTGAAGCTTTCTTT.

V gene TRBV5-8 combines with J gene TRBJ1-2; D gene uncertain. V was cut by 0 bases and J by 2 bases, with 11 bases left in between. In germline, CDR1 is SGHTS, CDR2 YDEGEE. The CDR3 is 15 amino acids. Here the CDR3 DNA reads TGTGCCAGCAGCTTGGTAGGAGGCAGCAACTATGGCTACACCTTC. Amino acid sequence: CASSLVGGSNYGYTF. The full variable domain, completed using reference TRBV5-8 and TRBJ1-2, is EAGVTQSPTHLIKTRGQQATLRCSPISGHTSVYWYQQALGLGLQFLLWYDEGEERNRGNFPPRFSGRQFPNYSSELNVNALELEDSALYLCASSLVGGSNYGYTFGSGTRLTVV.

This sequence joins TRBV25-1 and TRBJ2-3, with 7 bases aligning to TRBD2. This CDR3 region has 14 residues. Germline lookup yields CDR1 MGHDK and CDR2 SYGVNS. Trimming took 11 bases from V and 3 from J; bases not matched to a gene: 11. CDR3 nucleotide sequence: TGTGCCTGCCGACAAGCGGGGTCGACAGATACGCAGTATTTT. This encodes CACRQAGSTDTQYF.

The J gene is TRBJ2-3, the V gene TRBV24-1, with 10 bases fitting TRBD2. Looked up from germline, CDR1 is KGHDR and CDR2 is SFDVKD. Trimming removed 5 bases from V and 2 bases from J; junction bases left unmatched: 6. The CDR3 runs 16 residues. CDR3 protein: CATSGGLAEFTDTQYF. The CDR3 region has the DNA TGTGCCACCAGTGGCGGACTAGCGGAATTCACAGATACGCAGTATTTT.

This clone has only one observation. The chain couples TRBV7-2 to TRBJ1-2, with TRBD1 identical over 8 bases. The trim removed 5 bases at V and 4 bases at J, leaving 9 bases unmatched. The germline CDR1 and CDR2 sequences are SGHTA and FQGNSA. This CDR3 has 15 residues. The CDR3 loop reads CASSLTGVMGYGYTF. DNA for the CDR3: TGTGCCAGCAGCCTGACAGGGGTAATGGGCTATGGCTACACCTTC. The variable domain in full, with the rest retrieved from reference TRBV7-2 and TRBJ1-2, is GAGVSQSPSNKVTEKGKDVELRCDPISGHTALYWYRQSLGQGLEFLIYFQGNSAPDKSGLPSDRFSAERTGGSVSTLTIQRTQQEDSAVYLCASSLTGVMGYGYTFGSGTRLTVV.

The genes are TRBV5-1 and TRBJ2-1; 7 nucleotides match TRBD1. Trimming took 5 bases from V and 2 from J; bases not matched to a gene: 10. The CDR3 contains 16 residues. Germline loops: CDR1 SGHRS, CDR2 YFSETQ. CDR3 DNA: TGCGCCAGCAGTTCTGGGACAGTGGTTACCTACAATGAGCAGTTCTTC. Translated, it gives CASSSGTVVTYNEQFF.

The V and J genes are TRBV11-2 and TRBJ1-6, with TRBD1 matching 9 bases. The V segment lost 1 base and the J segment 9 bases; nucleotides outside the gene matches: 7. Germline-derived CDR1 and CDR2 are SGHAT and FQNNGV. The CDR3 has 16 amino acids. The CDR3 sequence is CASSLGDRVRGSPLHF. In nucleotides, the CDR3 is TGTGCCAGCAGCTTAGGGGACAGGGTACGTGGTTCACCCCTCCACTTT.

The rearrangement joins TRBV23-1 to TRBJ2-2, with D possibly TRBD2 on 5 matching bases. TRBV23-1 is marked as an open reading frame, function uncertain. The CDR3 totals 15 residues. V gave up 4 bases and J gave up 4 bases, with 13 bases separating them. CDR3 sequence: CASSLPYGVTGELFF. In DNA, the CDR3 is TGCGCCAGCAGTCTACCGTACGGGGTCACCGGGGAGCTGTTTTTT.

This clone was recorded a few times. This rearrangement joins TRBV10-3 to TRBJ1-1; weak D call: TRBD1 (6 bases). V lost 0 bases to trimming and J lost 0 bases, with 20 bases between them. Germline CDR1 is ENHRY and CDR2 is SYGVKD. The CDR3 covers 19 residues. The CDR3 coding sequence is TGTGCCATCAGTGAGTCGAGGAACAGGGCAACTATCATGAACACTGAAGCTTTCTTT. It is translated as CAISESRNRATIMNTEAFF.

The chain uses TRBV2 and TRBJ1-2; D is unresolved. V lost 0 bases to trimming and J lost 9 bases, with 11 bases between them. The germline gives CDR1 SNHLY, CDR2 FYNNEI. The CDR3 runs to 13 residues. This CDR3 is CASSEARRSSYTF. In nucleotides, the CDR3 is TGTGCCAGCAGTGAAGCTCGGAGGTCTAGCTACACCTTC. Supplemented by reference TRBV2 and TRBJ1-2, the full variable domain reads EPEVTQTPSHQVTQMGQEVILRCVPISNHLYFYWYRQILGQKVEFLVSFYNNEISEKSEIFDDQFSVERPDGSNFTLKIRSTKLEDSAMYFCASSEARRSSYTFGSGTRLTVV.

The rearrangement joins TRBV10-2 to TRBJ1-5; D may be TRBD1 (6 bases). CDR3 length equals 15 residues. Germline values: CDR1 WSHSY, CDR2 SAAADI. The V and J ends lost 2 bases and 5 bases respectively, with 13 bases between them. CDR3 nucleotides: TGCGCCAGCAGTGAGACCCAGGGGTCCCATCAGCCCCAGCATTTT. Translation gives CASSETQGSHQPQHF.

This clone was observed a few times. The chain recombines TRBV15 with TRBJ2-7; 8 nucleotides line up with TRBD1. Germline trimming cut 0 bases from V and 2 bases from J; bases unmatched to any gene: 3. This CDR3 region has 15 residues. Germline V gives CDR1 LNHNV, CDR2 YYDKDF (reference sequence). The CDR3 loop is CATSRDLGQAYEQYF. DNA for the CDR3: TGTGCCACCAGCAGAGATTTGGGACAGGCCTACGAGCAGTACTTC.